The T cell receptor (beta chain) under discussion was sequenced for a study of T-cell memory formation after mild COVID-19. The study's findings and limits: Day 15 to 85 contracting clones showed balanced CD4/CD8; later expanders leaned CD4+.

About this clonotype: Its antigen is undetermined.

This CDR3 contains 13 residues. CDR1 LNHNV and CDR2 YYDKDF come from the germline V gene (reference sequence). Trimming stripped 5 bases from V and 4 bases from J, with 9 bases between. Constant-segment-primed 5'RACE gave TCR alpha and TCR beta cDNA libraries with sample barcodes and UMIs. TCRdb ran MiXCR on the 5' RACE reads and lists one entry per CDR3 protein. Among nearly 110,000 distinct CDR3 sequences, 9.5% to 15% were seen once, and the ten largest hold roughly 30%. The chain combines TRBV15 with TRBJ1-5; the D is unclear. Material for sequencing was PBMCs or a T cell subset sorted from them (not recorded which). This receptor was taken from an adult woman who had mild COVID-19 (a few samples of this study predate the infection). Cell type and time point are not known. The CDR3 region has the DNA TGTGCCACCAGCCCAACGCGGAATCAGCCCCAGCATTTT. Translated, it gives CATSPTRNQPQHF.